This T cell receptor beta chain was sequenced for a study of neurological immune-mediated disorders. Ten or more counts support this clonotype. Antigen: not known. Overall study results and limits: HTLV-1-associated myelopathy had the most TCR clonal expansion, whereas multiple sclerosis had the least (lower than in healthy controls).

The V gene's germline CDR1 is SGDLS and CDR2 YYNGEE. CDR3 length: 15 amino acids. The V end lost 4 bases, the J end lost 0 bases, and 10 bases lay between the germline ends. Using its own MiXCR run on the 5' RACE reads, TCRdb lists one record per CDR3 protein. The table shows fewer than 75,000 distinct CDR3 sequences, with roughly 4.3% occurring only once. The origin of this receptor is a man aged 30 to 45 with multiple sclerosis. The sequenced material came from PBMCs. The chain links TRBV9 to TRBJ1-4, with D possibly matching TRBD1 (5 bases). This chain's CDR3 is CASSLRGATNEKLFF. In nucleotides, the CDR3 is TGTGCCAGCAGCCTACGGGGGGCAACTAATGAAAAACTGTTTTTT.